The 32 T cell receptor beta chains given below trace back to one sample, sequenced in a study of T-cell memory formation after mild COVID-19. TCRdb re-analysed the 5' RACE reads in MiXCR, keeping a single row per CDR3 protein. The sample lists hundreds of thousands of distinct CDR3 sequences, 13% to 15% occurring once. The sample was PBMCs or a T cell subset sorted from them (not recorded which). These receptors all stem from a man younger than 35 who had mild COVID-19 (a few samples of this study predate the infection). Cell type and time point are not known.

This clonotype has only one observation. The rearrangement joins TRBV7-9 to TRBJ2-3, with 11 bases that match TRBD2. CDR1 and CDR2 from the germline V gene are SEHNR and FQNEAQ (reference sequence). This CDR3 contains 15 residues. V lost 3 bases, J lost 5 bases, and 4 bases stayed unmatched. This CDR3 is CASSLTSGAEDTQYF. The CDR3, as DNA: TGTGCCAGCAGCTTGACTAGCGGGGCGGAAGATACGCAGTATTTT.

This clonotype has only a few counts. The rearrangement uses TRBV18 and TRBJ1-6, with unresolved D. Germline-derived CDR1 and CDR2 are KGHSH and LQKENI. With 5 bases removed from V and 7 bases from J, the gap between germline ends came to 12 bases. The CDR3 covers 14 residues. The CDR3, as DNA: TGTGCCAGCTCAAGTCGGGTGGGCAATTCACCCCTCCACTTT. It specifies CASSSRVGNSPLHF.

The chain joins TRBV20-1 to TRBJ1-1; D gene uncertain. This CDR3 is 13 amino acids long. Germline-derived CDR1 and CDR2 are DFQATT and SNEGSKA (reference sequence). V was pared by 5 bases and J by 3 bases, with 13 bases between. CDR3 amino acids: CSARPGEYTEAFF. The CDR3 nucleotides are TGCAGTGCTCGTCCCGGGGAGTACACTGAAGCTTTCTTT.

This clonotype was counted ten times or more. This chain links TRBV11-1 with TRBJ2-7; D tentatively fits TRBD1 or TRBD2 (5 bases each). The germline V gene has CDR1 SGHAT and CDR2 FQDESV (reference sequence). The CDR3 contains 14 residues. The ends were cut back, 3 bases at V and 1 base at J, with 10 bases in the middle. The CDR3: CASSLGDLSYEQYV. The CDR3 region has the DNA TGTGCCAGCAGCTTGGGGGACCTATCCTACGAGCAGTACGTC.

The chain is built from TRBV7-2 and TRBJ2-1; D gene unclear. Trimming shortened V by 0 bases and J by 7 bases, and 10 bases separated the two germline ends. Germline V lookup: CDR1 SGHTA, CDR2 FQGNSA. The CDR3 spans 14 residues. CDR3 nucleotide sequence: TGTGCCAGCAGCTTAGCGCTAGAATGGAATGAGCAGTTCTTC. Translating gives CASSLALEWNEQFF.

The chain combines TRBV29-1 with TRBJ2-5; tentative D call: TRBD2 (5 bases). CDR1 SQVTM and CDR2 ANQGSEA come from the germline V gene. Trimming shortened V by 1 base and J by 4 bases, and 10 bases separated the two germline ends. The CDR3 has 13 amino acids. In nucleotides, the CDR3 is TGCAGCGTTGAAGGTCCCGGAGGAGAGACCCAGTACTTC. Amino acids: CSVEGPGGETQYF.

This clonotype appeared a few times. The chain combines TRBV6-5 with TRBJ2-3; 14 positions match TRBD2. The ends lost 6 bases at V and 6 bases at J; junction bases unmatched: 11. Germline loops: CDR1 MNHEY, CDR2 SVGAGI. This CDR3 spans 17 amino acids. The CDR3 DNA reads TGTGCCAGCAGGCGACTAGCGGGGGGGCTGGTTTCGGATACGCAGTATTTT. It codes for CASRRLAGGLVSDTQYF.

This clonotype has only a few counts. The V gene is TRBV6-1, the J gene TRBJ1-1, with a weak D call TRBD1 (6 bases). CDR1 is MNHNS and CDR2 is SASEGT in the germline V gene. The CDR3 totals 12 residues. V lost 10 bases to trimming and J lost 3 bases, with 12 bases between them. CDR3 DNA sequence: TGTGCCACCCCGGGGGCCGACACTGAAGCTTTCTTT. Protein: CATPGADTEAFF.

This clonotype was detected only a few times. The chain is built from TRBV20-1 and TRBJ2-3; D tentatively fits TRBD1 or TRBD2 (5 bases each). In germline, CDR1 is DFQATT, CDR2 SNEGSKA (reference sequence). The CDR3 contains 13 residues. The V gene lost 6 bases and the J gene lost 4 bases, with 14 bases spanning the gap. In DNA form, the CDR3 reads TGCAGTGCCGTACCGGGGCTTCCAGATACGCAGTATTTT. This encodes CSAVPGLPDTQYF.

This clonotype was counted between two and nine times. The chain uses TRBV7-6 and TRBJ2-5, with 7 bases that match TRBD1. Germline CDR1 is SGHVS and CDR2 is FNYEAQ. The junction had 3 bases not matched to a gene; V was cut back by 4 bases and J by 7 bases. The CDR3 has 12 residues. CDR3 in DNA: TGTGCCAGCAGCTCGGGACAGCGGACCCAGTACTTC. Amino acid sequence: CASSSGQRTQYF.

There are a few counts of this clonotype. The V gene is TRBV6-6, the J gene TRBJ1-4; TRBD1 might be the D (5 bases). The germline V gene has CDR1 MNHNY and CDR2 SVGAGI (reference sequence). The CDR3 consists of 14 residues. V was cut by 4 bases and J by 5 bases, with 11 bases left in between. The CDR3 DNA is TGTGCCAGCAGTTCCGAAGGGGAGAATGAAAAACTGTTTTTT. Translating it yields CASSSEGENEKLFF.

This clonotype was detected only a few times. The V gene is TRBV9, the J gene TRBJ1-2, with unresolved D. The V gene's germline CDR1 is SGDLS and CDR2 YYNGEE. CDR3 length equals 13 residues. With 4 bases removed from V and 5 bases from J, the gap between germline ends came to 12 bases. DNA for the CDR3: TGTGCCAGCAGCTTCGGTAGGGAATATGGCTACACCTTC. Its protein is CASSFGREYGYTF. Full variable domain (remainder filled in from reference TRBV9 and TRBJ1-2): DSGVTQTPKHLITATGQRVTLRCSPRSGDLSVYWYQQSLDQGLQFLIQYYNGEERAKGNILERFSAQQFPDLHSELNLSSLELGDSALYFCASSFGREYGYTFGSGTRLTVV.

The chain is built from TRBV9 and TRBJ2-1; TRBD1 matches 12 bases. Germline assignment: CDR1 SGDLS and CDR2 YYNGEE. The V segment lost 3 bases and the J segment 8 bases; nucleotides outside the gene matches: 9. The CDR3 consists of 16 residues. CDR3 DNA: TGTGCCAGCAGCGCAGACCGGGACAGGGGGCCGGATGAGCAGTTCTTC. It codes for CASSADRDRGPDEQFF.

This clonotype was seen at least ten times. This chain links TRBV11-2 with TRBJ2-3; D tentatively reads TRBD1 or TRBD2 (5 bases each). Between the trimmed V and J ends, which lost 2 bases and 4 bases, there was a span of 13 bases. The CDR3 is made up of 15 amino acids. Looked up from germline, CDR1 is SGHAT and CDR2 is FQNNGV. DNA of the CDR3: TGTGCCAGCAGCTTACGGGGCAGGAGCCCAGATACGCAGTATTTT. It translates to CASSLRGRSPDTQYF.

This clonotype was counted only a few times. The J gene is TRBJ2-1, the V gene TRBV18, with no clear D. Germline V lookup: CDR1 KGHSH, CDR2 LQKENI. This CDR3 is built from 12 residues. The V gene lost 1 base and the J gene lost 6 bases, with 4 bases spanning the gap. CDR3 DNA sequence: TGTGCCAGCTCACCACTCCTCAATGAGCAGTTCTTC. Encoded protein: CASSPLLNEQFF. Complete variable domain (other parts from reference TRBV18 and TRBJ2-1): NAGVMQNPRHLVRRRGQEARLRCSPMKGHSHVYWYRQLPEEGLKFMVYLQKENIIDESGMPKERFSAEFPKEGPSILRIQQVVRGDSAAYFCASSPLLNEQFFGPGTRLTVL.

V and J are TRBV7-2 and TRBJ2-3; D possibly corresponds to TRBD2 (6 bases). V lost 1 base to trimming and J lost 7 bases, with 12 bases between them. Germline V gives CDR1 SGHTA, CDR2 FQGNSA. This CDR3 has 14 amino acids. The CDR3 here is CASSLGLGPHTQYF. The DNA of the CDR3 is TGTGCCAGCAGCTTAGGACTAGGCCCCCATACGCAGTATTTT.

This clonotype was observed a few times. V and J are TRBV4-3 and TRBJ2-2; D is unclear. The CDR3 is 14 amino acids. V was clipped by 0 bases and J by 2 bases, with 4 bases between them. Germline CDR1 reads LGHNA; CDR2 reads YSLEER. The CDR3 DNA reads TGCGCCAGCAGCCAAGATAGTAACACCGGGGAGCTGTTTTTT. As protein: CASSQDSNTGELFF.

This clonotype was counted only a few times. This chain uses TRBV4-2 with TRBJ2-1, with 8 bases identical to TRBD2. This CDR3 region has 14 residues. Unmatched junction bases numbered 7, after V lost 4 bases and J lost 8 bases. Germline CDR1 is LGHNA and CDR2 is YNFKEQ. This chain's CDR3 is CASSPRGGDDEQFF. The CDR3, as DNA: TGTGCCAGCAGCCCCCGGGGGGGGGACGATGAGCAGTTCTTC.

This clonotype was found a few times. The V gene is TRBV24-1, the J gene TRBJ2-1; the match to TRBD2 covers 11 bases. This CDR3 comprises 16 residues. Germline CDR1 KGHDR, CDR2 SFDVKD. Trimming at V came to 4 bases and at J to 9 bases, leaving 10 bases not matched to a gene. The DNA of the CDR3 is TGTGCCACCAGTGACTCCGGGACTAGCGGTACTGGTGAGCAGTTCTTC. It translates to CATSDSGTSGTGEQFF.

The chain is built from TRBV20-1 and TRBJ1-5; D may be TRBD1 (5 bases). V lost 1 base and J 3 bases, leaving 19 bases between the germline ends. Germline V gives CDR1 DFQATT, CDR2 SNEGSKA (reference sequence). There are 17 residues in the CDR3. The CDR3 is CSARVGGSSGINQPQHF. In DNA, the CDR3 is TGCAGTGCTAGAGTTGGTGGGTCGTCAGGGATCAATCAGCCCCAGCATTTT.

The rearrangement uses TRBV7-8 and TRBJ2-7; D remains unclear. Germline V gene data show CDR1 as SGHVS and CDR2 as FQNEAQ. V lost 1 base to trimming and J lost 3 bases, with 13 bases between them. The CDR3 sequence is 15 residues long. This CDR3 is CASSLGRWADYEQYF. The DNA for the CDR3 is TGTGCCAGCAGCTTAGGCCGGTGGGCTGACTACGAGCAGTACTTC.

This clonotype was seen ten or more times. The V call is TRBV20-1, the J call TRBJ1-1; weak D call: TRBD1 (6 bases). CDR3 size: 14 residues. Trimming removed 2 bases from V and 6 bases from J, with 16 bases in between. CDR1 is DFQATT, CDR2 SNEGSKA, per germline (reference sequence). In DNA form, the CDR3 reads TGCAGTGCTAGATTTCGGGGGCTGAGGGCTGAAGCTTTCTTT. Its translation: CSARFRGLRAEAFF.

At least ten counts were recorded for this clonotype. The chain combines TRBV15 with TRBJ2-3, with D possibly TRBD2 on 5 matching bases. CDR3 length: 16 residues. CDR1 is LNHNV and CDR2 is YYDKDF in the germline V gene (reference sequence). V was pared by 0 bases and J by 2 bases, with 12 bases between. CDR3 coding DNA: TGTGCCACCAGCAGAGATGAAGGGAGAGTCACAGATACGCAGTATTTT. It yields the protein CATSRDEGRVTDTQYF.

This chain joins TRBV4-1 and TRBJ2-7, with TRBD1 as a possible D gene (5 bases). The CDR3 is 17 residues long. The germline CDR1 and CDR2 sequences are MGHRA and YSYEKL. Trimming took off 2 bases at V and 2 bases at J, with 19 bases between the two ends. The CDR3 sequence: CASSQRLADRTPYEQYF. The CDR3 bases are TGCGCCAGCAGCCAACGGTTGGCCGACAGAACACCCTACGAGCAGTACTTC.

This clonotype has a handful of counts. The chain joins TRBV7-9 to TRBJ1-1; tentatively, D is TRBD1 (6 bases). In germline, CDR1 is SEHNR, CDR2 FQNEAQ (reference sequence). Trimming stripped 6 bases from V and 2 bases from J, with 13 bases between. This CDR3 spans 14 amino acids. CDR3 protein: CASRPGTLNTEAFF. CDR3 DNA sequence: TGTGCCAGCAGGCCCGGGACACTAAACACTGAAGCTTTCTTT.

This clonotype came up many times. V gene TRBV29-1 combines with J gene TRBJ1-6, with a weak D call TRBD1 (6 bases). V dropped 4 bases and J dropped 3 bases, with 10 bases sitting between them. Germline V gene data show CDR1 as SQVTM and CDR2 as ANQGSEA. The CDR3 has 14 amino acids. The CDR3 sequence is CSVVSGVYNSPLHF. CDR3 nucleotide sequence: TGCAGCGTTGTGTCAGGGGTCTATAATTCACCCCTCCACTTT.

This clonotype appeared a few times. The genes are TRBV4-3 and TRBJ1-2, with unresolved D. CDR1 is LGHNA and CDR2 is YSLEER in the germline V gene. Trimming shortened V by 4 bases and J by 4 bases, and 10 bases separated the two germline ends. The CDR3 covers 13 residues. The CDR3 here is CASSRKGIYGYTF. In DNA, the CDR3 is TGCGCCAGCAGCCGAAAGGGAATCTATGGCTACACCTTC.

In nucleotides, the CDR3 is TGTGCCAGCAGCTTAGTATCTAGCGGGGGGTTCCAAGAGACCCAGTACTTC. Translating gives CASSLVSSGGFQETQYF. The chain is built from TRBV7-2 and TRBJ2-5, with 11 bases that match TRBD2. The CDR3 consists of 17 residues. The germline V gene has CDR1 SGHTA and CDR2 FQGNSA. V trimming: 1 base; J trimming: 1 base; junction bases outside the gene matches: 5.

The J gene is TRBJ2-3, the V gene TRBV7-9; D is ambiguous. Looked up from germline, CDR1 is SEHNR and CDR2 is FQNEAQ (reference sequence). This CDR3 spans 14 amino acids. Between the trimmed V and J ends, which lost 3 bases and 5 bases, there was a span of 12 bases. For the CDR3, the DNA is TGTGCCAGCAGCTTCAGCACGGCGGTAGATACGCAGTATTTT. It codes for CASSFSTAVDTQYF.

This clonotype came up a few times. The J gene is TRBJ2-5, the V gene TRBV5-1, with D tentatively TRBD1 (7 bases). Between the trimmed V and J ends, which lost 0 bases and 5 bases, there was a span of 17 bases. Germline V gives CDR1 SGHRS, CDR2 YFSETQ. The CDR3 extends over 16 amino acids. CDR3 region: CASSLAPGGGSETQYF. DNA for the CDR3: TGCGCCAGCAGCTTGGCCCCAGGGGGAGGTAGCGAGACCCAGTACTTC.

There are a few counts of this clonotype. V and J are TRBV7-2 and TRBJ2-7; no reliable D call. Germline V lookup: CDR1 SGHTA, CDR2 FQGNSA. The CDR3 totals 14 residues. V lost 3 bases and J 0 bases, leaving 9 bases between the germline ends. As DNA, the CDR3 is TGTGCCAGCAGCTTCTTTCCGGGCTCCTACGAGCAGTACGTC. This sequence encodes CASSFFPGSYEQYV.

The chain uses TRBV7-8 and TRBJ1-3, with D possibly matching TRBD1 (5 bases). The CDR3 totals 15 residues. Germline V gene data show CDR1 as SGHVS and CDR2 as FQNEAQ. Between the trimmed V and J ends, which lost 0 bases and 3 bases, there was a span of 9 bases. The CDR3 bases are TGTGCCAGCAGCTTAGCGGAAGGGGTTGGAAACACCATATATTTT. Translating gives CASSLAEGVGNTIYF.